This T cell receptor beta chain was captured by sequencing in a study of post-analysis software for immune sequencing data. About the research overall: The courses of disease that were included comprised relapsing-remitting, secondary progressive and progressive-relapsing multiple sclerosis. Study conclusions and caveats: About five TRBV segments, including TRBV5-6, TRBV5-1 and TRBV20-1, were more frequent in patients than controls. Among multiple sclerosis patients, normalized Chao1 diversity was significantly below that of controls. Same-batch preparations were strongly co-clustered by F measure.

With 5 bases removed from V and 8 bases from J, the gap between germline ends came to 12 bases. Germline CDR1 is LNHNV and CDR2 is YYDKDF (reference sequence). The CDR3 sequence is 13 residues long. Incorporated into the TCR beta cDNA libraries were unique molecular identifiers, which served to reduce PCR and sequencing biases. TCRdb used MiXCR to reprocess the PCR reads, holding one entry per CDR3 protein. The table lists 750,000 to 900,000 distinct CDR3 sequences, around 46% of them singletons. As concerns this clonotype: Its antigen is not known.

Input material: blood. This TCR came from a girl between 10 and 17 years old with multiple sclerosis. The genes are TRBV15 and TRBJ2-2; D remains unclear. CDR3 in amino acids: CATSEHRRGELFF. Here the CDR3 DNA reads TGTGCCACCAGCGAACATCGGCGGGGGGAGCTGTTTTTT.